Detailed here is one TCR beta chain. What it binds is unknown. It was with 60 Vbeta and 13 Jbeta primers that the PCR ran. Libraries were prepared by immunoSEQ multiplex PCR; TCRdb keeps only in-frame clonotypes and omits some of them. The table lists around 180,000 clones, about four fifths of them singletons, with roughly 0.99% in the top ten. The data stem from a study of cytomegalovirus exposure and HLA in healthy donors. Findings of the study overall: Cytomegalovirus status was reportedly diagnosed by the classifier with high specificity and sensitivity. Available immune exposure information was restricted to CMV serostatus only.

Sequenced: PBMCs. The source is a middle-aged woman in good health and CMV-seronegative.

The CDR3 DNA reads TGTGCCAGCAGGCTTACAGGGAGCTCCTACGAGCAGTACTTC. Protein product: CASRLTGSSYEQYF. This chain connects TRBV11-3 to TRBJ2-7; TRBD1 might be the D (6 bases). Germline V gene data show CDR1 as SGHNT and CDR2 as YENEEA. The V gene lost 6 bases and the J gene lost 0 bases, with 12 bases spanning the gap. The CDR3 is 14 residues long.